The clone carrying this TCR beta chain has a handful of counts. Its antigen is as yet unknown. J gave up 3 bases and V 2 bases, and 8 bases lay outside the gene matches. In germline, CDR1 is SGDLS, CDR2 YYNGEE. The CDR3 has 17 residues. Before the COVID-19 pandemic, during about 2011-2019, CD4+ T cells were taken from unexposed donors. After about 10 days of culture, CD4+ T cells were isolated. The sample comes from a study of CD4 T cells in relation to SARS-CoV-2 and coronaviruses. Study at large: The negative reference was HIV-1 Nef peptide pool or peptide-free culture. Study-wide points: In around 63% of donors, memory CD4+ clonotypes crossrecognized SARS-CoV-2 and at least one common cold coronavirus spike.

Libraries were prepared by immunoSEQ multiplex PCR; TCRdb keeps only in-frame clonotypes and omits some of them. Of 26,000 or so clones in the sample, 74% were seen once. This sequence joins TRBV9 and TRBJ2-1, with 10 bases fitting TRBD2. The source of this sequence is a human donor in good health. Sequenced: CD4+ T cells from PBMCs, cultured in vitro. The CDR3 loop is CASSVGLAGAYYNEQFF. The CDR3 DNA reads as TGTGCCAGCAGCGTCGGGCTAGCGGGGGCCTACTACAATGAGCAGTTCTTC.